There are a few counts of the clone carrying this T cell receptor beta chain. The antigen is not known. This CDR3 is built from 16 residues. V trimming: 1 base; J trimming: 1 base; junction bases outside the gene matches: 5. CDR1 SEHNR and CDR2 FQNEAQ come from the germline V gene (reference sequence). This sample stems from a study of cytomegalovirus exposure and HLA in healthy donors. Study information: Most genotyped donors, 65% to 90% of some 400, had Caucasian-associated genetic ancestry. Study-wide points: Among the CMV-associated chains, three were confirmed in vitro as specific for CMV antigens. TCR beta V- and J-gene trimming, according to a later analysis, was linked to a missense DCLRE1C variant.

Vbeta (60) and Jbeta (13) primers were used in the PCR. In the study's own analysis: Unique TCR beta chains totaled some 81 million in a later count, with approximately 11 million of them shared. Profiling relied on immunoSEQ multiplex PCR, and the TCRdb table lists in-frame clones only, not all of them. V and J calls and clone size are copied from that table; D and trimming were computed from the DNA. The sample contains roughly 160,000 clones, roughly 82% of which appear only once. The sequence came from a man in his forties or fifties in good health and CMV-seropositive. Sample: PBMCs. The gene calls are TRBV7-9 and TRBJ2-7, with 9 bases fitting TRBD2. In nucleotides, the CDR3 is TGTGCCAGCAGCTTAGATGCTAGCGGGACATCCTACGAGCAGTACTTC. Protein product: CASSLDASGTSYEQYF.